The clone carrying this T cell receptor (beta chain) was seen ten or more times. The antigen remains undetermined. TCRdb reprocessed the RT-PCR reads with MiXCR, giving one entry per CDR3 protein. The table has approximately 700,000 distinct CDR3 sequences, approximately 15% seen once; the top ten hold around 6.5%. This CDR3 has 11 amino acids. V lost 3 bases and J lost 8, with 7 bases in between. This specimen comes from a study of response to subunit inactivated influenza vaccine. Findings and caveats of the study: Few additional T cells are recruited per seasonal influenza vaccination, authors suggested.

The chain couples TRBV12-3 or TRBV12-4 to TRBJ1-1, with D unclear. The sequencing here drew on PBMCs from blood, taken 14 days before vaccination. The source is a man in his fifties who received an inactivated influenza vaccine. CDR3 sequence reads: CASSFGNEAFF. DNA for the CDR3: TGTGCCAGCAGTTTCGGGAACGAAGCTTTCTTT.